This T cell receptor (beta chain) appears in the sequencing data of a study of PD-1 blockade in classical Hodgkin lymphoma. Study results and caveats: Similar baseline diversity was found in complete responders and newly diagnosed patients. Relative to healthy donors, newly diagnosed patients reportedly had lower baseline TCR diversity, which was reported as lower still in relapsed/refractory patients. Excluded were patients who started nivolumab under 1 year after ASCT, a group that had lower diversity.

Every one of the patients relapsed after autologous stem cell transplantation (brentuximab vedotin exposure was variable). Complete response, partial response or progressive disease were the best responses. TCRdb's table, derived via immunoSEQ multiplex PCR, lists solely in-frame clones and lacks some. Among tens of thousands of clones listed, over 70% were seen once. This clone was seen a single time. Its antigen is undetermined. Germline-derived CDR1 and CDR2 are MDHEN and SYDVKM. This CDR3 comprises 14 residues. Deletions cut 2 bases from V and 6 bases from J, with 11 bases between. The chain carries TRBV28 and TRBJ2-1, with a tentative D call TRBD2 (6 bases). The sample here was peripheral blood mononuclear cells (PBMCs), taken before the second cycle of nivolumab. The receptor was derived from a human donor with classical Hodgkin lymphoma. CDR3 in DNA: TGTGCCAGCAGTTTAGGCGGGGTTCTCAATGAGCAGTTCTTC. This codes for CASSLGGVLNEQFF. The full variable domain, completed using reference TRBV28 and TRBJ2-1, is DVKVTQSSRYLVKRTGEKVFLECVQDMDHENMFWYRQDPGLGLRLIYFSYDVKMKEKGDIPEGYSVSREKKERFSLILESASTNQTSMYLCASSLGGVLNEQFFGPGTRLTVL.